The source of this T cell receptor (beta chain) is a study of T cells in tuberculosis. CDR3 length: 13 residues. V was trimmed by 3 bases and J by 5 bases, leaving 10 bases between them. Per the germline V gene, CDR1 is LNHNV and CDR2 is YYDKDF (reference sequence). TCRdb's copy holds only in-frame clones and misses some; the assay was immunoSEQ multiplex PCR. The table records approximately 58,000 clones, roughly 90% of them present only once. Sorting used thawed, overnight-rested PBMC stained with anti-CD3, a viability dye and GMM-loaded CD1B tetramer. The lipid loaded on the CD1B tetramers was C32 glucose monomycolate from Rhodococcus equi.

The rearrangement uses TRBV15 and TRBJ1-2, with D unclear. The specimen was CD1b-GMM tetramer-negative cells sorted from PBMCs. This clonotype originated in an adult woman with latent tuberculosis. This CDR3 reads CATSSDLRYGYTF. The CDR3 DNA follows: TGTGCCACCAGCAGCGACTTGCGGTATGGCTACACCTTC. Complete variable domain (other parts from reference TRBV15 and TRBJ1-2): DAMVIQNPRYQVTQFGKPVTLSCSQTLNHNVMYWYQQKSSQAPKLLFHYYDKDFNNEADTPDNFQSRRPNTSFCFLDIRSPGLGDTAMYLCATSSDLRYGYTFGSGTRLTVV.